This paragraph covers one T cell receptor (beta chain) sequence. The data derive from a study of OX40 agonist ivuxolimab in advanced cancers. The data were produced by immunoSEQ multiplex PCR, yet TCRdb's version contains in-frame clones alone and is incomplete. The data show 41,000 or so clones, around 85% seen once. The TCR originated in an adult with an advanced solid tumor such as melanoma, head and neck, liver or kidney cancer. The specimen was CD4+ or CD8+ T cells sorted from blood, collected in a trial of the OX40 agonist ivuxolimab.

CDR3 amino acids: CASRRDGLASNQPQHF. Written as DNA, the CDR3 is TGTGCCAGCAGGAGGGACGGGCTCGCCAGCAATCAGCCCCAGCATTTT. V is TRBV27 and J is TRBJ1-5; tentative D call: TRBD1 (5 bases). The V end was cut by 6 bases, the J end by 1 base, with 16 bases between. CDR3 length equals 16 residues. From germline, CDR1 is MNHEY and CDR2 SMNVEV (reference sequence).